This T cell receptor beta chain appears in the sequencing data of a study of cytomegalovirus exposure and HLA in healthy donors. Across the study: Both the 120 or so validation repertoires and the approximately 700 first-cohort repertoires used the same platform, as reported by a later analysis. Broader study findings: Rarity held for most TCR sequences, but there were some public TCRs that occurred in many donors. According to a subsequent analysis, TCR clusters from the first cohort were inclined to appear together in the roughly 120 validation repertoires.

The protocol was immunoSEQ multiplex PCR, while the TCRdb copy is restricted to in-frame clones and leaves out a portion. The sample carries 150,000 to 200,000 clones, about nine tenths recorded once. CDR1 is MNHEY and CDR2 is SVGAGI in the germline V gene. Between the trimmed V and J ends, which lost 0 bases and 2 bases, there was a span of 7 bases. The CDR3 sequence is 15 residues long. Of note for this clone: The antigen remains undetermined.

The sample comprised PBMCs. This rearrangement joins TRBV6-5 to TRBJ2-2; the D gene is possibly TRBD1 (6 bases). This sequence was found in a woman younger than 35 in good health and CMV-seropositive. This CDR3 reads CASSYSGGNTGELFF. The CDR3 DNA reads TGTGCCAGCAGTTACTCAGGGGGAAACACCGGGGAGCTGTTTTTT.